Included here is one T cell receptor (beta chain) sequence, with context. Its antigen remains unidentified. The sample holds no much larger clone one base away, and base qualities are not on file. This entry belongs to a study of graft-versus-host responses after intestinal transplantation (dated by TCRdb to the early 2020s). The study in broad terms: Recipients received multivisceral, liver-intestinal, or isolated intestinal transplants. Every recipient was given anti-thymocyte globulin induction, followed by 2 to 4 years of maintenance tacrolimus and steroids. Graft-versus-host and host-versus-graft alloreactive T cell clones were tracked in the graft, circulation and bone marrow after intestinal transplantation using bulk TCR-beta CDR3 sequencing. Alloreactive clones were identified by sequencing pre-transplant mixed lymphocyte reaction products and comparing these products with unstimulated pre-transplant donor and recipient T cells. A cohort of about two dozen intestinal transplant recipients, including one retransplant, was enrolled, and a few patients lacking pretransplant specimens were excluded. Donor T cell macrochimerism was defined as a peak of at least 4% donor T cells among recipient peripheral blood mononuclear cells. Samples from a few later patients were sequenced in-house on an Illumina MiSeq with MiXCR processing rather than by the commercial service. Broader findings and caveats from the paper: In the allografts of patients with donor T cell macrochimerism, GvH to HvG T cell clonal ratios were high. The conclusions were limited by the relatively low number and heterogeneity of the intestinal transplant patients. GvH clones turned up in recipient bone marrow, with some appearing earlier in ileal mucosa or blood, a pattern consistent with an intestinal mucosal origin. Early after transplant, peak levels of circulating GvH clones were associated with declines in HvG clones.

V lost 0 bases and J lost 5 bases; the stretch between them is 7 bases long. The germline V gene encodes CDR1 ENHRY and CDR2 SYGVKD. Including cysteine and phenylalanine, the CDR3 has 13 amino acids. Of the read, only the CDR3 DNA is kept; its 39 bases are in frame from base 1. The meaning of the sample's time point label: cells obtained before transplantation from donor or recipient. CD3+CD4+ and CD3+CD8+ populations were FACS-sorted from unstimulated pre-transplant donor and recipient cells taken from spleen or lymph nodes. Library creation used the immunoSEQ multiplex PCR assay. For most patients, genomic DNA was isolated with the Qiagen DNeasy Blood and Tissue Kit and shipped frozen to Adaptive Biotechnologies for TCR sequencing. For most patients, high-throughput TCR-beta CDR3 sequencing of genomic DNA was performed by Adaptive Biotechnologies. The authors' analysis ran thus. TCR sequencing data for more than 15 patients were retrieved from Adaptive's ImmunoSEQ software; three other patients were processed with MiXCR and VDJtools. To correct CD4 versus CD8 sorting errors, any sequence found in both subsets at a frequency ratio below 5:1 was removed. CDR3 nucleotide sequences shared between donor and recipient were removed because the origin of such sequences could not be assigned. To count as alloreactive, a clone needed at least 2-fold expansion over unstimulated cells and a minimum CFSE-low frequency of 0.002% (template counts) or 0.001% (read counts). Mappable clones were those detected in sequenced pre-transplant spleen, lymph node, or MLR CFSE-low populations of the donor or recipient. The cumulative frequency of alloreactive clones was calculated as a percentage of all sequences, weighted by copy number. TCRdb holds this immuneACCESS table with in-frame rearrangements only. Some clones are missing; in checked studies, unresolved V genes explain under half, and the rest has no known cause. V, J and clone size are taken as reported in that table, and D and trimming were inferred from the DNA itself. This sample holds tens of thousands of clones; approximately 92% were observed only once. The top ten clones comprise about 0.28% of the sample.

The clonotype was recovered from a human donor who received an intestinal transplant. Sample: unstimulated CD4+ T cells sorted from spleen or lymph node cells, taken before intestinal transplant. Recombination connected TRBV10-3 to TRBJ2-5; the D segment cannot be called with confidence. In nucleotide form, the sequence is TGTGCCATCAGTGAGTCGATTCGGGAGACCCAGTACTTC. This is translated as CAISESIRETQYF.